These 3 T cell receptor beta chains came from one sample sequenced in a study of blood T cells in healthy people across ages. A J-beta primer mix and a sample-barcoded 5' primer were used in a second PCR of roughly 6 to 12 cycles. TCRdb redid the calling of the 5' RACE reads with MiXCR, one entry per CDR3 protein. The data show 1.5 million to 2 million distinct CDR3 sequences, around 40% seen once. Sequenced material: blood. The receptors stem from a human donor in good health.

As regards this clonotype: The conserved phenylalanine or tryptophan is not found at the CDR3 terminus, so this likely reflects a read error. The rearrangement joins TRBV6-2 or TRBV6-3 to TRBJ1-1, with D uncertain. Germline V CDR1 and CDR2: MNHEY, SVGEGT. The CDR3 is 14 residues long. Trimming left V 6 bases short and J 2 bases short, with 13 bases between. The CDR3: CASRNRQINTEAFV. CDR3 bases: TGTGCCAGCAGAAACCGGCAAATCAACACTGAAGCTTTCGTT.

This chain joins TRBV7-9 and TRBJ2-5, with 9 bases that match TRBD2. The CDR3 covers 16 residues. From germline, CDR1 is SEHNR and CDR2 FQNEAQ (reference sequence). V shed 3 bases and J 7 bases; nucleotides not matched to a gene: 12. CDR3: CASSFPGLAGRGTQYF. The CDR3 nucleotides are TGTGCCAGCAGCTTCCCGGGCCTAGCGGGGAGGGGGACCCAGTACTTC.

The chain carries TRBV7-3 and TRBJ2-5; D may be TRBD1 (5 bases). The CDR3 totals 14 residues. Germline V gives CDR1 SGHTA, CDR2 FQGTGA. Trimming took off 5 bases at V and 4 bases at J, with 14 bases between the two ends. CDR3 residues: CASSHLGARETQYF. CDR3 coding DNA: TGTGCCAGCAGCCATTTAGGGGCCCGAGAGACCCAGTACTTC.